This T cell receptor beta chain was identified during a study of type 1 and type 2 diabetes patients (dated by TCRdb to the mid-2010s). In terms of the full investigation: Under 10 type 1 diabetes patients, four type 2 diabetes patients and roughly six nondiabetic controls were recruited in China to form the cohort. Across the study, CD4+ and CD8+ T cells were positively selected from PBMCs using CD4 or CD8 MicroBeads on MACS columns. A total of some 19,000,000 paired-end reads were generated across the whole study. The study profiled TCRbeta repertoires by high-throughput sequencing to compare type 1 diabetes, type 2 diabetes and nondiabetic individuals. Type 2 diabetes patients were included as a disease comparison group for the type 1 diabetes patients. V gene usage was similar between roughly 19-cycle and roughly 25-cycle amplification, suggesting similar primer efficiencies and random PCR bias. The TCRbeta libraries underwent paired-end sequencing on Illumina HiSeq 2000 or MiSeq instruments. General conclusions and limits of the study: Type 2 diabetes patients had few highly-expanded CD4+ clones, median one, accounting for a median about 4% of reads. Only a limited number of T2D and control samples were sequenced, so some T1D-only HECs might also appear in more T2D or control samples. The study groups were not matched for age and gender, which could bias interpretation. In both CD4+ and CD8+ T cells, type 2 diabetes repertoires were highly diverse, with diversity significantly greater than that of type 1 diabetes repertoires. Highly correlated V and J gene usage patterns were observed for type 2 diabetes and control samples, with an average of roughly 0.97 between samples.

As concerns this clonotype: The target of this receptor is not known. The junction differs from germline at one of its ends, possibly a read error.

The sequencer was an Illumina MiSeq. For TCRbeta CDR3 amplification, the template was genomic DNA taken from the sorted T cell subsets. The TCRbeta CDR3 region was amplified by multiplex PCR using 30 forward and 13 reverse primers. PCR products were purified with AMPure XP beads, after which indices and adaptors were added in a second approximately 25-cycle PCR. Before sequencing, libraries were gel-purified with the QIAquick Gel Extraction Kit. As for the authors' bioinformatics: Paired-end reads were merged using FLASH and were aligned with IgBLAST to IMGT V, D and J germline references. After reads whose alignment identity to germline references fell below 70% were discarded, approximately 11 million reads remained study-wide. Following IMGT definitions, CDR3 boundaries, reading frame and productivity were assigned. Highly-expanded clones were defined as clones making up 1% or more of reads, and normalized Shannon entropy was used to measure diversity. Group differences in Shannon entropy were tested with unpaired two-tailed t-tests. TCRdb itself trimmed the public reads at Q25 with fastp, ran MiXCR and retained productive beta chains. Identical CDR3 proteins give one entry, which carries the most common genes and DNA. Here the V and J calls rest on TCRdb's processing, not on the authors' analysis. In all, the sample holds 270,000 or so distinct CDR3 sequences, and approximately 45% of those were seen once. The ten largest clonotypes hold 12% to 15% of the sample.

The CDR3 contains 14 residues, cysteine and phenylalanine counted. The sequence is cut down to CDR3 DNA, 42 bases in frame from base 1. CDR1 and CDR2, per the germline V gene (reference sequence), are PRHDT and FYEKMQ. All diabetic patients met standard classification criteria for type 1 or type 2 diabetes, with glucose and C-peptide assessed by WHO-recommended methods. Donors with other autoimmune diseases or infections within the previous four weeks were excluded from participation. Roughly 10 milliliters of peripheral blood were collected from each participant. LymphoPrep density separation was used to isolate PBMCs.

Sequences were obtained from peripheral blood mononuclear cells (PBMCs). Here the chain combines TRBV13 and TRBJ1-1, with TRBD1 tentatively as D gene (6 bases match). The TCR was taken from a man in his late teens or twenties with type 2 diabetes. The CDR3 region reads CASSLGRGGAEAFF. Here is the DNA: TGTGCCAGCAGTTTAGGCAGGGGTGGCGCTGAAGCTTTCTTT. The full variable domain, completed from the reference TRBV13 and TRBJ1-1 proteins outside the CDR3, reads AAGVIQSPRHLIKEKRETATLKCYPIPRHDTVYWYQQGPGQDPQFLISFYEKMQSDKGSIPDRFSAQQFSDYHSELNMSSLELGDSALYFCASSLGRGGAEAFFGQGTRLTVV.